These 9 T cell receptor beta chains were all obtained from the same sample, sequenced in a study of blood T cells in healthy people across ages. A J-beta primer mix and a sample-barcoded 5' primer were used in a second PCR of roughly 6 to 11 cycles. TCRdb ran MiXCR on the 5' RACE reads and lists one entry per CDR3 protein. The top ten hold about an eighth of the sample, which has approximately 800,000 distinct CDR3 sequences, around 34% seen once. Sample: blood. The receptors derive from a man younger than 35 in good health.

The chain combines TRBV10-3 with TRBJ2-3; TRBD1 might be the D (6 bases). The CDR3 has 16 amino acids. V lost 2 bases, J lost 2 bases, and 14 bases lay in between. Germline loops: CDR1 ENHRY, CDR2 SYGVKD. The DNA for the CDR3 is TGTGCCATCAGTGAGGCTGAGGGGGAGCCCACAGATACGCAGTATTTT. Its protein product is CAISEAEGEPTDTQYF.

V gene TRBV14 combines with J gene TRBJ1-6; D remains unclear. CDR3 size: 13 residues. Per germline, CDR1 SGHDN and CDR2 FVKESK. V lost 1 base, J lost 8 bases, and 6 bases lay in between. The CDR3 DNA reads TGTGCCAGCAGCCAAGGAGGGTATTCACCCCTCCACTTT. Its translation is CASSQGGYSPLHF.

A single count supports this clonotype. The CDR3 spells CASSYSSGGATDTQYF. The CDR3 coding sequence is TGTGCCAGCAGTTACAGCAGCGGGGGGGCCACAGATACGCAGTATTTT. The V gene is TRBV6-2 or TRBV6-3, the J gene TRBJ2-3, with 10 positions matching TRBD2. CDR1 MNHEY and CDR2 SVGEGT come from the germline V gene. V trimming: 2 bases; J trimming: 2 bases; junction bases outside the gene matches: 4. There are 16 residues in the CDR3.

The V and J genes are TRBV12-3 or TRBV12-4 and TRBJ2-4; either TRBD1 or TRBD2 may supply D (6 bases each). Trimming stripped 2 bases from V and 0 bases from J, with 14 bases between. The CDR3 runs 17 residues. CDR3 protein: CASSLRTGAQAKNIQYF. CDR3 bases: TGTGCCAGCAGTTTAAGAACGGGGGCTCAAGCCAAAAACATTCAGTACTTC.

Comment on this clonotype: With a much larger clone just one base away, this may be a read error. CDR3 amino acids: CSVSQSGLAGGTQFF. DNA of the CDR3: TGCAGCGTCTCGCAGTCGGGACTAGCGGGAGGGACCCAGTTCTTC. The V and J genes are TRBV29-1 and TRBJ2-1; 16 bases fit TRBD2. V was pared by 6 bases and J by 13 bases, with 12 bases of the junction left unmatched. Per germline, CDR1 SQVTM and CDR2 ANQGSEA. The CDR3 is made up of 15 amino acids.

V gene TRBV12-3 or TRBV12-4 combines with J gene TRBJ2-3; possible D gene TRBD2, 6 bases. The CDR3 is 14 amino acids. The ends were cut back, 5 bases at V and 8 bases at J, with 17 bases in the middle. For the CDR3, the DNA is TGTGCCAGCAGTCGGGGGTCGGACACGGGTACGCAGTATTTT. It encodes CASSRGSDTGTQYF.

The chain uses TRBV6-2 or TRBV6-3 and TRBJ1-5; no reliable D call. The CDR3 covers 18 residues. Looked up from germline, CDR1 is MNHEY and CDR2 is SVGEGT. V dropped 0 bases and J dropped 0 bases, with 15 bases sitting between them. CDR3 sequence reads: CASSYSVLVSNSNQPQHF. The CDR3, as DNA: TGTGCCAGCAGTTACTCGGTCTTGGTTTCAAATAGCAATCAGCCCCAGCATTTT.

V gene TRBV27 combines with J gene TRBJ2-7, with 9 bases identical to TRBD1. Germline-derived CDR1 and CDR2 are MNHEY and SMNVEV (reference sequence). V dropped 5 bases and J dropped 1; count of bases not matched to a gene: 12. The CDR3 runs to 17 residues. CDR3 loop: CASSENWPGQGSYEQYF. CDR3 DNA sequence: TGTGCCAGCAGTGAGAATTGGCCGGGACAGGGATCCTACGAGCAGTACTTC.

This clonotype was observed a few times. This chain links TRBV5-1 with TRBJ2-3; 11 nucleotides agree with TRBD1. V shed 0 bases and J 1 base; nucleotides not matched to a gene: 1. This CDR3 is 16 amino acids long. From germline, CDR1 is SGHRS and CDR2 YFSETQ. CDR3 in amino acids: CASSLVDRGRTDTQYF. The CDR3 coding sequence is TGCGCCAGCAGCTTGGTGGACAGGGGGCGCACAGATACGCAGTATTTT.